A single sample gave rise to the 19 T cell receptor beta chains below, sequenced in a study of CXCR3-negative and CXCR3-positive naive CD8 T cells. TRB cDNA libraries were made by UMI-labeled 5' RACE. Reanalyzing the 5' RACE reads, TCRdb keeps one entry per CDR3 protein, without DNA. The repertoire table contains about 85,000 distinct CDR3 sequences. No antigen is known for these receptors. Study-level findings and limits: For CXCR3-positive naive cells, TRB CDR3s were more hydrophobic than those of CXCR3-negative naive cells.

Sequencing was done on a sample of naive CXCR3+ CD8+ T cells from blood. Subset meaning: CD45RO-CCR7+CD27+CD95- naive CD8+ T cells expressing CXCR3 (TNR3+). These receptors came from a human donor in good health. Some clones in this sample may be carry-over from other donors' samples.

The chain uses TRBV5-1 and TRBJ2-2; with no DNA, the TCRdb D assignment of TRBD2 cannot be verified. The germline V gene encodes CDR1 SGHRS and CDR2 YFSETQ. The CDR3 has 17 residues. CDR3 loop: CASSPVTINPNTGELFF.

J is TRBJ2-2 and V is TRBV10-3; TCRdb names TRBD1, which stays unverified in the absence of DNA. Germline lookup yields CDR1 ENHRY and CDR2 SYGVKD. The CDR3 runs to 17 residues. CDR3 region: CAISEGFLGHNTGELFF.

The V gene is TRBV20-1, the J gene TRBJ2-2. The CDR3 totals 13 residues. Germline V gene lookup returns CDR1 DFQATT and CDR2 SNEGSKA (reference sequence). The CDR3 is CSAKTKNTGELFF.

V usage is TRBV27 and J usage is TRBJ1-1. Per the germline V gene, CDR1 is MNHEY and CDR2 is SMNVEV (reference sequence). The CDR3 spans 15 residues. This CDR3 is CASSLLGGGDTEAFF.

This chain connects TRBV4-1 to TRBJ2-1. The CDR3 consists of 13 residues. Germline CDR1 and CDR2: MGHRA and YSYEKL. The CDR3 loop reads CASSQPNGDEQFF.

The rearrangement uses TRBV9 and TRBJ1-1. This CDR3 is built from 14 residues. Germline V lookup: CDR1 SGDLS, CDR2 YYNGEE. The CDR3 here is CASSDLIGHTEAFF.

V is TRBV5-6 and J is TRBJ2-1. CDR1 and CDR2 (germline): SGHDT, YYEEEE. The CDR3 length is 14 residues. This chain's CDR3 is CASSLDGSLNEQFF.

The gene calls are TRBV7-9 and TRBJ2-1; TCRdb selects TRBD1, and the lack of DNA leaves this call unchecked. The CDR3 loop spans 17 amino acids. CDR1 is SEHNR, CDR2 FQNEAQ, per germline (reference sequence). CDR3 loop: CASSPQQGSKLYNEQFF.

The V gene is TRBV7-6, the J gene TRBJ2-7; TCRdb selects TRBD1, and the lack of DNA leaves this call unchecked. Germline V CDR1 and CDR2: SGHVS, FNYEAQ. The CDR3 spans 14 residues. The CDR3 here is CASSLGDTDYEQYF. Looking up the rest from reference TRBV7-6 and TRBJ2-7 gives the full variable domain: GAGVSQSPRYKVTKRGQDVALRCDPISGHVSLYWYRQALGQGPEFLTYFNYEAQQDKSGLPNDRFSAERPEGSISTLTIQRTEQRDSAMYRCASSLGDTDYEQYFGPGTRLTVT.

This chain connects TRBV29-1 to TRBJ2-3; the D call of TRBD2 rests on TCRdb alone, since no DNA is present to check it. Germline CDR1 reads SQVTM; CDR2 reads ANQGSEA. The CDR3 totals 14 residues. The CDR3 region is CSVVGGLFTDTQYF.

The gene calls are TRBV28 and TRBJ2-1; the D call from TCRdb, TRBD1, cannot be confirmed without DNA. In germline, CDR1 is MDHEN, CDR2 SYDVKM. The CDR3 runs to 15 residues. CDR3 residues: CASSREYSQGNEQFF.

CDR3 amino acids: CASSPDSSYNEQFF. The V gene is TRBV6-5, the J gene TRBJ2-1. CDR1 and CDR2 (germline): MNHEY, SVGAGI. This CDR3 comprises 14 residues.

The chain recombines TRBV5-1 with TRBJ2-5; the TCRdb D gene call, TRBD1, has no DNA to confirm it. CDR1 and CDR2 from the germline V gene are SGHRS and YFSETQ. This CDR3 has 16 amino acids. The CDR3 is CASTVIPETFQETQYF.

The chain links TRBV7-3 to TRBJ2-1; TCRdb calls TRBD2, which cannot be checked without DNA. The germline V gene has CDR1 SGHTA and CDR2 FQGTGA. The CDR3 length is 15 residues. This CDR3 reads CASKVSGNAYNEQFF.

The V call is TRBV27, the J call TRBJ2-7; TCRdb lists TRBD1, though no DNA is available to test this call. This CDR3 comprises 16 residues. From germline, CDR1 is MNHEY and CDR2 SMNVEV (reference sequence). This CDR3 reads CASSFAVRGRAYEQYF.

This chain links TRBV7-6 with TRBJ2-1; as DNA is missing, the TRBD1 call by TCRdb cannot be tested. CDR3 length: 15 residues. Germline CDR1 is SGHVS and CDR2 is FNYEAQ. This CDR3 is CASSYRGRLYNEQFF.

The chain carries TRBV4-1 and TRBJ2-1; TCRdb names TRBD1, which stays unverified in the absence of DNA. The CDR3 is made up of 15 amino acids. CDR1 MGHRA and CDR2 YSYEKL come from the germline V gene. CDR3 loop: CASSAMQGATNEQFF.

The chain employs TRBV20-1 and TRBJ2-3; TCRdb names TRBD2, which stays unverified in the absence of DNA. CDR3 length equals 16 residues. Germline loops: CDR1 DFQATT, CDR2 SNEGSKA (reference sequence). CDR3 residues: CSVRPPGLAEAGTQYF.

The J gene is TRBJ2-7, the V gene TRBV28. Germline V gene data show CDR1 as MDHEN and CDR2 as SYDVKM. The CDR3 extends over 13 amino acids. CDR3 amino acids: CTSSTMYTYEQYF.